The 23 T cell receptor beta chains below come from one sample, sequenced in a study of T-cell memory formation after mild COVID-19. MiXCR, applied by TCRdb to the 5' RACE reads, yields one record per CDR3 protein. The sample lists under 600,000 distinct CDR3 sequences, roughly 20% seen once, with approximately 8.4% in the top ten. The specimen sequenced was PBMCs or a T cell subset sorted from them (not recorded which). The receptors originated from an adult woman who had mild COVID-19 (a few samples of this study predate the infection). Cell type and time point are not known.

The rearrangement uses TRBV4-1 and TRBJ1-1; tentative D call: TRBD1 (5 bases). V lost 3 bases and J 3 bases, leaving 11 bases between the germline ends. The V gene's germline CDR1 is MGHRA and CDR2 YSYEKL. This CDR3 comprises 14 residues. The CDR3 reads CASSHKGVDTEAFF. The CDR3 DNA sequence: TGCGCCAGCAGCCACAAAGGGGTTGACACTGAAGCTTTCTTT.

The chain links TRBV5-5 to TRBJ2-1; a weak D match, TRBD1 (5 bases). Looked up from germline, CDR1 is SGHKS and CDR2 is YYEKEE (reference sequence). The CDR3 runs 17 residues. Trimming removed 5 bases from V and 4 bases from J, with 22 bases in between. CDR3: CASRRDMAGRRYNEQFF. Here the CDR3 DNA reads TGTGCCAGCAGGAGAGATATGGCAGGGCGCCGATACAATGAGCAGTTCTTC.

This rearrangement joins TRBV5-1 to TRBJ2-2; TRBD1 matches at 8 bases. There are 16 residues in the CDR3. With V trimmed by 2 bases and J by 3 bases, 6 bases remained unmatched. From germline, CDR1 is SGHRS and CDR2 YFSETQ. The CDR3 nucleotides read TGCGCCAGCAGCTTCGACAGGGGTTCGGACACCGGGGAGCTGTTTTTT. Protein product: CASSFDRGSDTGELFF.

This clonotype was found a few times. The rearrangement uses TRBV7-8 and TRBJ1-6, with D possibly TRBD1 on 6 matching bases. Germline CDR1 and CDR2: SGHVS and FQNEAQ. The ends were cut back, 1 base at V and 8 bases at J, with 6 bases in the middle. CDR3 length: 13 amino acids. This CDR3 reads CASSLDRDSPLHF. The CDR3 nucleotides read TGTGCCAGCAGCTTAGACAGGGATTCACCCCTCCACTTT. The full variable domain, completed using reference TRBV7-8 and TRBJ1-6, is GAGVSQSPRYKVAKRGQDVALRCDPISGHVSLFWYQQALGQGPEFLTYFQNEAQLDKSGLPSDRFFAERPEGSVSTLKIQRTQQEDSAVYLCASSLDRDSPLHFGNGTRLTVT.

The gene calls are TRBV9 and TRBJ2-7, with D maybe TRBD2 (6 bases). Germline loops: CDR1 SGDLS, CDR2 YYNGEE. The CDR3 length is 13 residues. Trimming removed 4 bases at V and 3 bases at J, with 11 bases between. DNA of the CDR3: TGTGCCAGCAGCTCGGGAGTTAACTACGAGCAGTACTTC. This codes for CASSSGVNYEQYF.

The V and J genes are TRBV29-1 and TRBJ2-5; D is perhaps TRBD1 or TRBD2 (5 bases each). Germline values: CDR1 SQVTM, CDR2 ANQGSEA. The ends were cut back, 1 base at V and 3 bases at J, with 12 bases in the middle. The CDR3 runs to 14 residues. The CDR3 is CSVEAGTTKETQYF. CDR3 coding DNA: TGCAGCGTTGAAGCCGGGACCACGAAAGAGACCCAGTACTTC.

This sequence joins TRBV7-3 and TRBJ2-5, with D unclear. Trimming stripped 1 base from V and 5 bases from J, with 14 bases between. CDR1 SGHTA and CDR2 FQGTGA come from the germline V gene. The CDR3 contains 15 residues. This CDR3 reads CASSLSSGRSETQYF. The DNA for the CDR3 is TGTGCCAGCAGCTTAAGCTCCGGTCGGTCTGAGACCCAGTACTTC.

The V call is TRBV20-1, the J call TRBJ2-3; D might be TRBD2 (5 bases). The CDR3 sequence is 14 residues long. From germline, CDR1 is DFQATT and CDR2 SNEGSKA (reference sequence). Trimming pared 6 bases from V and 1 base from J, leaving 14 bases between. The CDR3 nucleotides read TGCAGTGCCGACTACCTTAGGGGCACAGATACGCAGTATTTT. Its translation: CSADYLRGTDTQYF.

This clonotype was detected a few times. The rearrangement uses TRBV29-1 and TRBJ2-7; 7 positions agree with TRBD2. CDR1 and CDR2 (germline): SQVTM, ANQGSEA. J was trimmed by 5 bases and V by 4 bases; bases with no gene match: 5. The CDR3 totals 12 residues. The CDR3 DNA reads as TGCAGCGTTGCTATCAGCGGGAACGAGCAGTACTTC. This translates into CSVAISGNEQYF.

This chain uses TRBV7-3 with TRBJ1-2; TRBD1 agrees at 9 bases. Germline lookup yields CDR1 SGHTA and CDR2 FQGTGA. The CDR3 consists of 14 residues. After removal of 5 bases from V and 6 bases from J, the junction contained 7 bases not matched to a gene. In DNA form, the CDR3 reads TGTGCCAGCAGCCTCCCGGGACAGGGAAATGGCTACACCTTC. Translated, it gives CASSLPGQGNGYTF.

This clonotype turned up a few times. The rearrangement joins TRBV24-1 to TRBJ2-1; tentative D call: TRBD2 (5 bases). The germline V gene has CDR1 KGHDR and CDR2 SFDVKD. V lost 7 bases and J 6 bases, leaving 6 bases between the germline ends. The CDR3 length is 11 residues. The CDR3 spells CATSRGNEQFF. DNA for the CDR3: TGTGCCACCAGCCGGGGCAATGAGCAGTTCTTC.

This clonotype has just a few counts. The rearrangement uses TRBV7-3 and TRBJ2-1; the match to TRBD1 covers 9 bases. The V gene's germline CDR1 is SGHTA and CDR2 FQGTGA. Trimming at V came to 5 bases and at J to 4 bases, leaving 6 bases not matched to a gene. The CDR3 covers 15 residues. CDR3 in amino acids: CASSRDRGEYNEQFF. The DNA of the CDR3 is TGTGCCAGCAGCCGCGACAGGGGGGAATACAATGAGCAGTTCTTC.

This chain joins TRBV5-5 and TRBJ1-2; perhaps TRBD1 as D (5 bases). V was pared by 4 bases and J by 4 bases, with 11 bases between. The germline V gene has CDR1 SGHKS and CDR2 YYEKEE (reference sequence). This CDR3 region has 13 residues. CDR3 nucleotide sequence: TGTGCCAGCAGCGGATGGGACGTCTATGGCTACACCTTC. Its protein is CASSGWDVYGYTF.

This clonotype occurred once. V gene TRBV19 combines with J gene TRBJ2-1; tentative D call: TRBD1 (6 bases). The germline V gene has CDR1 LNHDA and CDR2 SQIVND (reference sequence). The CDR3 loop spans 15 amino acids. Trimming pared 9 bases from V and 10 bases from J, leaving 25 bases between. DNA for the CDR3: TGTGCCAGCAGTTCGCTCCCGGCACAGGGAAGCGAGCAGTTCTTC. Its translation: CASSSLPAQGSEQFF.

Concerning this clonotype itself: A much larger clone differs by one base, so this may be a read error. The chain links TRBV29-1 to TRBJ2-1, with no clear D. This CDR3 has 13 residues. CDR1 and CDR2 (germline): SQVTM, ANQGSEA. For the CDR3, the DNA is TGCAGCGTCGGACGCGGCTCCTACACTGAGCAGTTCTTC. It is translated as CSVGRGSYTEQFF.

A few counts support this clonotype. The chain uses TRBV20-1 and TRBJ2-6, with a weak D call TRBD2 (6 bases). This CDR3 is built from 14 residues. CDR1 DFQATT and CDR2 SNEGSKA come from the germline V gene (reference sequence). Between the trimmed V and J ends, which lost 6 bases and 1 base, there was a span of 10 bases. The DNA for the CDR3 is TGCAGTGCCAATGGAGGGTCTGGGGCCAACGTCCTGACTTTC. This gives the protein CSANGGSGANVLTF.

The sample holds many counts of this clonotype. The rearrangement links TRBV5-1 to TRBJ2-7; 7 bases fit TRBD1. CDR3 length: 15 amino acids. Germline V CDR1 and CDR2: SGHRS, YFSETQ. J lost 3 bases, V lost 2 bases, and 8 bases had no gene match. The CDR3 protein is CASSFGQDGVYEQYF. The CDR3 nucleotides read TGCGCCAGCAGCTTTGGACAGGATGGGGTCTACGAGCAGTACTTC. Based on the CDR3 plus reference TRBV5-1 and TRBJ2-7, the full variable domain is KAGVTQTPRYLIKTRGQQVTLSCSPISGHRSVSWYQQTPGQGLQFLFEYFSETQRNKGNFPGRFSGRQFSNSRSEMNVSTLELGDSALYLCASSFGQDGVYEQYFGPGTRLTVT.

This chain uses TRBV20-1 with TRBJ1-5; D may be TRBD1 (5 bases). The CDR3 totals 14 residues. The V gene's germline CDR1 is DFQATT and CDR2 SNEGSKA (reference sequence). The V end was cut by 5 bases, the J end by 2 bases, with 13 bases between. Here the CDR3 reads CSAAGQAGNQPQHF. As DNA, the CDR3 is TGCAGTGCTGCCGGACAAGCCGGCAATCAGCCCCAGCATTTT.

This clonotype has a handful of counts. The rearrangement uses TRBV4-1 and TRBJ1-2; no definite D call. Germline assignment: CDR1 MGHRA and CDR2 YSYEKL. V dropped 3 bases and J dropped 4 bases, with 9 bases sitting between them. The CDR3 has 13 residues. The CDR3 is CASSQREGYGYTF. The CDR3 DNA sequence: TGCGCCAGCAGCCAGAGGGAAGGCTATGGCTACACCTTC.

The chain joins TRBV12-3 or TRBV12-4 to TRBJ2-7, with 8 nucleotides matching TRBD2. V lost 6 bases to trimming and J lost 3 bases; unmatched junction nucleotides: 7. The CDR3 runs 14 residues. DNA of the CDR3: TGTGCCAGCAGCCGACGGGGGGGCTTCTACGAGCAGTACTTC. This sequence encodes CASSRRGGFYEQYF.

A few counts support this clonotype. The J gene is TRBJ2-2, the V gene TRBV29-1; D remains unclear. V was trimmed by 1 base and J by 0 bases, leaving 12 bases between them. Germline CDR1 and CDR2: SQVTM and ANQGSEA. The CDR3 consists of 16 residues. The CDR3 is CSVEVPTVSNTGELFF. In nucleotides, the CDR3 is TGCAGCGTTGAAGTCCCGACCGTCTCGAACACCGGGGAGCTGTTTTTT.

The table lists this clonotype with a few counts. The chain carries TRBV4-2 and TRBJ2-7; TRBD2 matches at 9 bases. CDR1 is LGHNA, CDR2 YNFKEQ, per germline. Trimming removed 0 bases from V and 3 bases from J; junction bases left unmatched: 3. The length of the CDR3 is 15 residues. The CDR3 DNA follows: TGTGCCAGCAGCCAAGAAGATAGCGGGAGCTACGAGCAGTACTTC. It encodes CASSQEDSGSYEQYF.

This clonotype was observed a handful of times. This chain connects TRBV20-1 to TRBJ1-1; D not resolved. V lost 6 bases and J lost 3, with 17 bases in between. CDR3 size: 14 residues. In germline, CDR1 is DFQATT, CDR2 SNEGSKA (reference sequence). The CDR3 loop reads CSADPGLQDTEAFF. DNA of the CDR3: TGCAGTGCAGACCCCGGGCTCCAGGACACTGAAGCTTTCTTT.